The clone carrying this T cell receptor (beta chain) was seen more than once but under ten times. Antigen specificity is unknown. Individual cDNA molecules carried attached unique molecular identifiers. TCRdb processed the 5' RACE reads anew with MiXCR; each CDR3 protein has one entry. The table lists 70,000 to 90,000 distinct CDR3 sequences, 8% to 13% of them singletons. The data were taken from a study of early T cells in non-severe SARS-CoV-2 infection. General study results and limits: The study's VDJdb matching favored anti-spike CD8 responses and missed private and CD4 specificities.

Germline trimming cut 1 base from V and 0 bases from J; bases unmatched to any gene: 6. The CDR3 is 17 residues long. Germline V lookup: CDR1 MNHEY, CDR2 SMNVEV (reference sequence). This chain uses TRBV27 with TRBJ1-5; 7 positions match TRBD1. The receptor comes from an adult who was a healthcare worker with PCR-confirmed SARS-CoV-2 infection or an uninfected control (not recorded which). Specimen: whole blood, collected at baseline. CDR3 protein: CASSLYGTDYSNQPQHF. In DNA, the CDR3 is TGTGCCAGCAGTTTATACGGGACAGATTATAGCAATCAGCCCCAGCATTTT.